A single TCR beta chain is shown here with its context. Its antigen is currently unknown. The data belong to a study of CD8+CD57+ T cells in acquired aplastic anemia. Background on the study: Sorted CD4+ plus CD8+ cells gave DNA averaging 3.2 ug. There were some 11 million reads, on average, for CD4+ cells from healthy donors. General study findings and limits: The same twenty-nine CD8+ CDR3 sequences occurred in patients and in controls. Simpson's diversity of CD8+ cells was not significantly different in patients compared with controls.

Genomic DNA templated the TCR beta VDJ and CDR3 profiling. One entry per CDR3 protein, called by TCRdb with MiXCR from the reads. Of over 200,000 distinct CDR3 sequences listed, 61% are singletons. Trimming pared 5 bases from V and 4 bases from J, leaving 15 bases between. CDR3 size: 15 residues. The germline V gene has CDR1 LGHNA and CDR2 YNFKEQ. The clonotype comes from a human donor in good health. V is TRBV4-2 and J is TRBJ2-1; either TRBD1 or TRBD2 may fit D (5 bases each). The specimen was sorted CD4+, CD8+, or CD8+CD57+ T cells (not recorded which) from PBMCs. The CDR3 loop reads CASSKIGGGYNEQFF. The CDR3 DNA is TGTGCCAGCAGCAAGATAGGTGGGGGATACAATGAGCAGTTCTTC.